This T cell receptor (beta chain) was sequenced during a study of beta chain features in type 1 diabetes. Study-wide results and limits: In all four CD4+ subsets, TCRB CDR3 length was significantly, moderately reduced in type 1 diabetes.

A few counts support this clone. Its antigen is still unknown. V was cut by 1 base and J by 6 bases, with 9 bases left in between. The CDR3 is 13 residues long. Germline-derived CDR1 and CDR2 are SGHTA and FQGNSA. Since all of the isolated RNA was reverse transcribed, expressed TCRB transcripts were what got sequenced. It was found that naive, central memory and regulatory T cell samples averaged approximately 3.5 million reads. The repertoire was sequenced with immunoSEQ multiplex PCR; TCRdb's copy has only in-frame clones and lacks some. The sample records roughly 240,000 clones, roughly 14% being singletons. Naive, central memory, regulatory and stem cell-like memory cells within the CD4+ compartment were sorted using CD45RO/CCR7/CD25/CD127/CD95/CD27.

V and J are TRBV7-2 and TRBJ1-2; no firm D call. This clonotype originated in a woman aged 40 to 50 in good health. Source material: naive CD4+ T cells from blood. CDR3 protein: CASSLVVADGYTF. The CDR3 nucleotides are TGTGCCAGCAGCTTAGTGGTGGCGGATGGCTACACCTTC. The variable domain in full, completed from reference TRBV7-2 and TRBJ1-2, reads GAGVSQSPSNKVTEKGKDVELRCDPISGHTALYWYRQSLGQGLEFLIYFQGNSAPDKSGLPSDRFSAERTGGSVSTLTIQRTQQEDSAVYLCASSLVVADGYTFGSGTRLTVV.